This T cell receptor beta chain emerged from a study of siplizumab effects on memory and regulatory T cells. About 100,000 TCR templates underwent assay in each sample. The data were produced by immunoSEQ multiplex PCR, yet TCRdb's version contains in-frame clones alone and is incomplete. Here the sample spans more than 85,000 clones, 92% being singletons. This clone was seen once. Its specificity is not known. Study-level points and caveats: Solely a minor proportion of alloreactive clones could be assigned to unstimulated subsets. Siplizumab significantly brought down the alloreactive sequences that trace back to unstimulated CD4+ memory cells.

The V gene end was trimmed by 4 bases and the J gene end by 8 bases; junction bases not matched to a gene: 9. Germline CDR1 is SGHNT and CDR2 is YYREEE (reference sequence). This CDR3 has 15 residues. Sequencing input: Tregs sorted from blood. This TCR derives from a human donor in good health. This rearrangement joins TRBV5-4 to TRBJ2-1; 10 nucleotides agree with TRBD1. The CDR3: CASSPMTGGIDEQFF. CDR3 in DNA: TGTGCCAGCAGCCCGATGACAGGGGGCATCGATGAGCAGTTCTTC.